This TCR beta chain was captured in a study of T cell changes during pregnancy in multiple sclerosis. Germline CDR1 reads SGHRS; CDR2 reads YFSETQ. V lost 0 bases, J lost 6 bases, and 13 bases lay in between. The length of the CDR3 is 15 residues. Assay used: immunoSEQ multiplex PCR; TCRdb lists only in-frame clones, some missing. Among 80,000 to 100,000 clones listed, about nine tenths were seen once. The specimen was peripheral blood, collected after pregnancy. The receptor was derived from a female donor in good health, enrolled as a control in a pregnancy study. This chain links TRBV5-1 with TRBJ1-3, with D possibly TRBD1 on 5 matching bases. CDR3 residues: CASSLAGNVLNTIYF. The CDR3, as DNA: TGCGCCAGCAGCTTGGCAGGGAACGTTTTAAACACCATATATTTT.